What follows are 23 T cell receptor beta chains derived from one specimen sequenced in a study of vaccination and CD4 T cells after COVID-19. With the Oncomine TCR Beta short-read assay, DNA from cultured CD4+ T cells was sequenced. Via MiXCR, TCRdb re-called the PCR reads, giving one row per CDR3 protein. The profile shows 8,400 or so distinct CDR3 sequences, more than 60% of them singletons. Their target antigens are unknown. As to treatment: approximately nine-day PBMC culture with coronavirus spike peptide pools or control peptides (ViraFEST assay). The sequenced sample consisted of CD4+ T cells from blood, cultured in vitro. These receptors were taken from a human donor who had recovered from COVID-19.

The rearrangement joins TRBV10-3 to TRBJ2-3; D gene uncertain. CDR1 and CDR2 from the germline V gene are ENHRY and SYGVKD. Trimming removed 3 bases from V and 0 bases from J, with 7 bases in between. There are 14 residues in the CDR3. CDR3 loop: CAISDPLSTDTQYF. In DNA form, the CDR3 reads TGTGCCATCAGTGACCCCCTGAGCACAGATACGCAGTATTTT.

This clonotype was counted between two and nine times. The rearrangement joins TRBV6-5 to TRBJ1-2; the D gene is possibly TRBD1 (5 bases). Germline-derived CDR1 and CDR2 are MNHEY and SVGAGI. The CDR3 spans 14 residues. With 0 bases removed from V and 4 bases from J, the gap between germline ends came to 9 bases. This CDR3 reads CASSYSAGGYGYTF. CDR3 DNA: TGTGCCAGCAGTTACTCAGCGGGGGGCTATGGCTACACCTTC.

The chain is built from TRBV6-4 and TRBJ1-1, with D tentatively TRBD1 (6 bases). This CDR3 is 14 amino acids long. Germline CDR1 is MRHNA and CDR2 is SNTAGT. V gave up 2 bases and J gave up 0 bases, with 7 bases separating them. Here the CDR3 reads CASSDGGLNTEAFF. The CDR3 DNA follows: TGTGCCAGCAGTGACGGGGGGCTGAACACTGAAGCTTTCTTT.

This sequence joins TRBV7-9 and TRBJ2-7, with D maybe TRBD1 (6 bases). The V end was cut by 5 bases, the J end by 3 bases, with 17 bases between. Germline V gives CDR1 SEHNR, CDR2 FQNEAQ (reference sequence). CDR3 length: 15 amino acids. CDR3 DNA sequence: TGTGCCAGCAGCCCTCCCATAGGGGGAATCTACGAGCAGTACTTC. Protein product: CASSPPIGGIYEQYF.

The chain links TRBV7-6 to TRBJ1-5; D remains unclear. V lost 3 bases, J lost 9 bases, and 6 bases lay in between. The CDR3 extends over 11 amino acids. Germline V gene data show CDR1 as SGHVS and CDR2 as FNYEAQ. CDR3 nucleotide sequence: TGTGCCAGCAGCTTCCATGGGCCCCAGCATTTT. Protein: CASSFHGPQHF.

This clonotype was recorded a few times. The DNA of the CDR3 is TGTGCCACCAGTGACTCCAATCAGCCCCAGCATTTT. This codes for CATSDSNQPQHF. The chain joins TRBV24-1 to TRBJ1-5; the D is unclear. The germline V gene encodes CDR1 KGHDR and CDR2 SFDVKD. V gave up 4 bases and J gave up 3 bases, with 3 bases separating them. The CDR3 has 12 residues.

This chain uses TRBV7-2 with TRBJ2-1; 8 bases map to TRBD2. The V segment lost 2 bases and the J segment 5 bases; nucleotides outside the gene matches: 5. The CDR3 covers 15 residues. Germline CDR1 SGHTA, CDR2 FQGNSA. For the CDR3, the DNA is TGTGCCAGCAGCTTATTGGCGGGGGGCAACAATGAGCAGTTCTTC. The encoded protein is CASSLLAGGNNEQFF.

This clonotype has a single count. The rearrangement uses TRBV7-9 and TRBJ1-1, with 7 bases fitting TRBD1. Germline assignment: CDR1 SEHNR and CDR2 FQNEAQ (reference sequence). This CDR3 is built from 17 residues. J lost 1 base, V lost 5 bases, and 13 bases had no gene match. The CDR3 region is CASSIPTGALPNTEAFF. DNA for the CDR3: TGTGCCAGCAGCATACCCACAGGGGCGTTGCCGAACACTGAAGCTTTCTTT.

The chain carries TRBV19 and TRBJ1-6, with D unresolved. The CDR3 consists of 14 residues. V was clipped by 1 base and J by 5 bases, with 6 bases between them. Germline values: CDR1 LNHDA, CDR2 SQIVND (reference sequence). The CDR3 DNA follows: TGTGCCAGTAGTATAGCAGACAATAATTCACCCCTCCACTTT. Residues: CASSIADNNSPLHF.

The CDR3 spells CASSYNGEGGYTF. The CDR3 coding sequence is TGTGCCAGCAGTTACAATGGGGAGGGTGGCTACACCTTC. The chain employs TRBV6-5 and TRBJ1-2; D remains ambiguous. Germline CDR1 reads MNHEY; CDR2 reads SVGAGI. The CDR3 runs 13 residues. Between the trimmed V and J ends, which lost 2 bases and 7 bases, there was a span of 11 bases.

The chain uses TRBV6-1 and TRBJ2-7; D unresolved. Trimming took off 6 bases at V and 3 bases at J, with 27 bases between the two ends. The germline V gene encodes CDR1 MNHNS and CDR2 SASEGT. This CDR3 region has 18 residues. CDR3 loop: CASRPLPPSGGPVYEQYF. DNA of the CDR3: TGTGCCAGCAGACCCCTTCCCCCCTCGGGTGGCCCCGTCTACGAGCAGTACTTC.

This clonotype was detected a few times. The V and J genes are TRBV28 and TRBJ1-2; tentatively, D is TRBD1 (6 bases). The ends were cut back, 10 bases at V and 8 bases at J, with 17 bases in the middle. Germline lookup yields CDR1 MDHEN and CDR2 SYDVKM. This CDR3 has 12 residues. The CDR3 nucleotides read TGTGCCAACCAGGGCCCAGGGGAGGGCTACACCTTC. Its protein is CANQGPGEGYTF.

The V and J genes are TRBV20-1 and TRBJ1-1; weak D call: TRBD1 (5 bases). Germline V gives CDR1 DFQATT, CDR2 SNEGSKA (reference sequence). CDR3 length: 11 amino acids. With 3 bases removed from V and 8 bases from J, the gap between germline ends came to 10 bases. The CDR3 loop is CSASAGHEAFF. For the CDR3, the DNA is TGCAGTGCTAGCGCCGGACACGAAGCTTTCTTT.

The rearrangement links TRBV7-2 to TRBJ1-2, with D perhaps matching TRBD1 (5 bases). The CDR3 runs 13 residues. CDR1 and CDR2 (germline): SGHTA, FQGNSA. Trimming pared 2 bases from V and 12 bases from J, leaving 16 bases between. The CDR3: CASSLLPVGGDTF. As DNA, the CDR3 is TGTGCCAGCAGCTTACTCCCGGTGGGGGGGGACACCTTC. Together with reference TRBV7-2 and TRBJ1-2, the CDR3 gives the full variable domain: GAGVSQSPSNKVTEKGKDVELRCDPISGHTALYWYRQSLGQGLEFLIYFQGNSAPDKSGLPSDRFSAERTGGSVSTLTIQRTQQEDSAVYLCASSLLPVGGDTFGSGTRLTVV.

The genes are TRBV19 and TRBJ2-5; D is uncertain. Germline CDR1 reads LNHDA; CDR2 reads SQIVND (reference sequence). The germline V and J ends were trimmed by 5 bases and 5 bases, with 27 bases remaining between them. The CDR3 has 18 amino acids. The CDR3 reads CASSVLPQARPETETQYF. In DNA, the CDR3 is TGTGCCAGTAGTGTACTCCCTCAAGCGCGCCCGGAGACGGAGACCCAGTACTTC.

This chain uses TRBV19 with TRBJ1-6; perhaps TRBD1 as D (5 bases). The germline V gene encodes CDR1 LNHDA and CDR2 SQIVND (reference sequence). There are 14 residues in the CDR3. V was cut by 9 bases and J by 9 bases, with 18 bases left in between. CDR3 in DNA: TGTGCCAGCGGCCTCAGGGTTACTACTTCACCCCTCCACTTT. Its protein product is CASGLRVTTSPLHF.

This clonotype was recorded a few times. The chain combines TRBV7-9 with TRBJ1-1; D is perhaps TRBD1 (6 bases). Per germline, CDR1 SEHNR and CDR2 FQNEAQ (reference sequence). V gave up 5 bases and J gave up 5 bases, with 21 bases separating them. The CDR3 spans 16 residues. The CDR3 DNA reads as TGTGCCAGCAGCCCAAACCGCGGGGGGCTAGGAACTGAAGCTTTCTTT. Translation gives CASSPNRGGLGTEAFF. Looking up the rest from reference TRBV7-9 and TRBJ1-1 gives the full variable domain: DTGVSQNPRHKITKRGQNVTFRCDPISEHNRLYWYRQTLGQGPEFLTYFQNEAQLEKSRLLSDRFSAERPKGSFSTLEIQRTEQGDSAMYLCASSPNRGGLGTEAFFGQGTRLTVV.

This chain connects TRBV18 to TRBJ2-7, with D hard to call. The CDR3 extends over 13 amino acids. Germline CDR1 KGHSH, CDR2 LQKENI. With 2 bases removed from V and 5 bases from J, the gap between germline ends came to 10 bases. The CDR3 here is CASSPSTADEQYF. DNA for the CDR3: TGTGCCAGCTCACCAAGCACAGCCGACGAGCAGTACTTC.

This clonotype was observed a single time. The rearrangement links TRBV6-4 to TRBJ1-1, with a weak D call TRBD1 (5 bases). The CDR3 has 16 amino acids. Trimming removed 0 bases at V and 3 bases at J, with 14 bases between. CDR1 and CDR2 (germline): MRHNA, SNTAGT. CDR3: CASSDSKRGGYTEAFF. DNA of the CDR3: TGTGCCAGCAGTGACTCGAAAAGGGGCGGTTACACTGAAGCTTTCTTT.

This clonotype was detected only once. This chain connects TRBV24-1 to TRBJ2-3; the match to TRBD2 covers 11 bases. The CDR3 spans 19 residues. V lost 2 bases, J lost 3 bases, and 12 bases stayed unmatched. Germline CDR1 and CDR2: KGHDR and SFDVKD. CDR3 residues: CATSDSASLSGGATDTQYF. The CDR3 DNA is TGTGCCACCAGTGATTCCGCGTCTCTTAGCGGGGGGGCTACAGATACGCAGTATTTT.

The genes are TRBV5-4 and TRBJ1-2; TRBD1 matches at 9 bases. J lost 7 bases, V lost 3 bases, and 1 base had no gene match. The CDR3 sequence is 12 residues long. In germline, CDR1 is SGHNT, CDR2 YYREEE (reference sequence). CDR3 DNA sequence: TGTGCCAGCAGCTGGGACAGGGTTGGCTACACCTTC. Translated, it gives CASSWDRVGYTF.

The rearrangement joins TRBV2 to TRBJ2-5; TRBD1 matches 11 bases. From germline, CDR1 is SNHLY and CDR2 FYNNEI. With 6 bases clipped from V and 3 bases from J, the junction kept 3 bases outside the gene matches. The CDR3 has 14 amino acids. CDR3 bases: TGTGCCAGCAGGGGGACAGGGGGGAAAGAGACCCAGTACTTC. This translates into CASRGTGGKETQYF.

This chain uses TRBV28 with TRBJ1-5; D not resolved. With 3 bases removed from V and 4 bases from J, the gap between germline ends came to 16 bases. The CDR3 loop spans 16 amino acids. Germline V gene data show CDR1 as MDHEN and CDR2 as SYDVKM. CDR3 DNA sequence: TGTGCCAGCAGTTTTCACACGGGGAGTTTTAATCAGCCCCAGCATTTT. Residues: CASSFHTGSFNQPQHF.